This note documents a single T cell receptor beta chain sequence. The sample is drawn from a study of technical replicates of blood from a handful of donors. Germline CDR1 SEHNR, CDR2 FQNEAQ (reference sequence). V was cut by 6 bases and J by 6 bases, with 9 bases left in between. The CDR3 is made up of 11 amino acids. The repertoire was sequenced with immunoSEQ multiplex PCR; TCRdb's copy has only in-frame clones and lacks some. The profile shows 12,000 to 15,000 clones, approximately 81% of them singletons. The material sequenced was PBMCs. The chain links TRBV7-9 to TRBJ2-7; D is unresolved. The TCR was taken from a human donor in good health. As DNA, the CDR3 is TGTGCCAGCAGTCTTCAGCGCGAGCAGTACTTC. It is translated as CASSLQREQYF.